This record looks at one TCR beta chain sequence and its context. As yet, its antigen is unknown. The data were obtained in a study of post-analysis software for immune sequencing data. Overall study: Some patients lacked subtype; others had relapsing-remitting, secondary progressive or progressive-relapsing disease. Study-level points and caveats: Significantly lower normalized Chao1 diversity was seen in multiple sclerosis patients than in controls. Five TRBV segments occurring more often in patients than controls included TRBV5-6, TRBV5-1 and TRBV20-1.

CDR3 length: 14 amino acids. In germline, CDR1 is SGHRS, CDR2 YFSETQ. Trimming stripped 4 bases from V and 6 bases from J, with 14 bases between. Unique molecular identifiers were carried by the TCR beta cDNA libraries. TCRdb ran MiXCR on the PCR reads and lists one entry per CDR3 protein. The sample comprises roughly 800,000 distinct CDR3 sequences, about 43% of which are singletons, and roughly 4.9% rests with the top ten. Sequences were obtained from blood. The sequence came from a girl aged 5 to 17 with multiple sclerosis. This chain links TRBV5-1 with TRBJ1-5; D gene ambiguous. The CDR3 region is CASSPDGQRQPQHF. The CDR3 DNA sequence: TGCGCCAGCAGCCCCGACGGGCAACGTCAGCCCCAGCATTTT.